Listed below are T cell receptor beta chains from one sample, sequenced in a study of blood T cell repertoires in COVID-19. The method was immunoSEQ multiplex PCR; TCRdb's version includes in-frame clones alone and lacks a portion of them. This sample has about 260,000 clones; around nine tenths occur once, and the top ten carry roughly 9.8%. The sample consisted of peripheral blood. Receptors originate from a middle-aged man who had recovered from COVID-19. Each CDR3 is given with its conserved first and last residue. D genes are given only for firm matches. Clone size, where shown, is once, few, many, or a class for clones that have expanded.

D gene: .; V gene: TRBV5-4; clone size: .; J gene: TRBJ2-1; CDR3 protein: CASSPTAGSESYEQFF; CDR3 DNA: TGTGCCAGCAGCCCGACGGCGGGATCAGAAAGCTATGAGCAGTTCTTC
D gene: .; V gene: TRBV4-2; clone size: .; J gene: TRBJ2-3; CDR3 protein: CASSQAADTQYF; CDR3 DNA: TGTGCCAGCAGCCAAGCAGCGGATACGCAGTATTTT
D gene: .; V gene: TRBV6-2/TRBV6-3; clone size: .; J gene: TRBJ2-1; CDR3 protein: CASSIPTGLDHNEQFF; CDR3 DNA: TGTGCCAGCAGCATTCCGACAGGTTTGGACCACAATGAGCAGTTCTTC
D gene: .; V gene: TRBV27; clone size: once; J gene: TRBJ1-5; CDR3 protein: CASSLKGHSNQPQHF; CDR3 DNA: TGTGCCAGCAGTTTAAAAGGACATAGCAATCAGCCCCAGCATTTT
D gene: TRBD1; V gene: TRBV7-2; clone size: .; J gene: TRBJ1-2; CDR3 protein: CASSSHGTGYGYTF; CDR3 DNA: TGTGCCAGCAGCTCTCACGGGACAGGGTATGGCTACACCTTC
D gene: TRBD2; V gene: TRBV11-2; clone size: once; J gene: TRBJ2-3; CDR3 protein: CASSFIGLAPVDTQYF; CDR3 DNA: TGTGCCAGCAGCTTTATAGGACTAGCGCCGGTCGATACGCAGTATTTT
D gene: .; V gene: TRBV6-1; clone size: .; J gene: TRBJ2-4; CDR3 protein: CASSERQGIAKNIQYF; CDR3 DNA: TGTGCCAGCAGTGAAAGGCAGGGGATAGCCAAAAACATTCAGTACTTC
D gene: TRBD2; V gene: TRBV6-5; clone size: few; J gene: TRBJ2-7; CDR3 protein: CASSYSSGTSSYEQYF; CDR3 DNA: TGTGCCAGCAGTTACTCCTCCGGGACTAGCAGCTACGAGCAGTACTTC
D gene: .; V gene: TRBV20-1; clone size: .; J gene: TRBJ2-7; CDR3 protein: CSAPRGYEQYF; CDR3 DNA: TGCAGTGCCCCTAGGGGCTACGAGCAGTACTTC
D gene: TRBD1; V gene: TRBV9; clone size: .; J gene: TRBJ2-1; CDR3 protein: CASSPRDRGFRNEQFF; CDR3 DNA: TGTGCCAGCAGCCCCCGGGACAGGGGGTTTCGCAATGAGCAGTTCTTC
D gene: .; V gene: TRBV7-2; clone size: .; J gene: TRBJ2-7; CDR3 protein: CASSLDGPGEQYF; CDR3 DNA: TGTGCCAGCAGCTTAGATGGCCCGGGCGAGCAGTACTTC
D gene: .; V gene: TRBV18; clone size: .; J gene: TRBJ2-1; CDR3 protein: CASSPPDSYNEQFF; CDR3 DNA: TGTGCCAGCTCACCACCGGACAGCTACAATGAGCAGTTCTTC
D gene: .; V gene: TRBV6-5; clone size: .; J gene: TRBJ1-2; CDR3 protein: CASRDSYGYTF; CDR3 DNA: TGTGCCAGCAGGGACAGCTATGGCTACACCTTC
D gene: TRBD1; V gene: TRBV5-1; clone size: .; J gene: TRBJ1-1; CDR3 protein: CASYRGMHTEAFF; CDR3 DNA: TGCGCCAGCTACAGGGGCATGCACACTGAAGCTTTCTTT
D gene: .; V gene: TRBV27; clone size: .; J gene: TRBJ1-2; CDR3 protein: CASSVAGMDYGYTF; CDR3 DNA: TGTGCCAGCAGTGTGGCGGGGATGGACTATGGCTACACCTTC
D gene: .; V gene: TRBV20-1; clone size: once; J gene: TRBJ2-7; CDR3 protein: CSGVGKGEQYF; CDR3 DNA: TGCAGTGGGGTCGGGAAGGGCGAGCAGTACTTC
D gene: TRBD2; V gene: TRBV5-8; clone size: .; J gene: TRBJ2-5; CDR3 protein: CASSPGTSQGEETQYF; CDR3 DNA: TGTGCCAGCAGCCCCGGGACTAGCCAAGGGGAAGAGACCCAGTACTTC
D gene: TRBD2; V gene: TRBV6-4; clone size: .; J gene: TRBJ2-1; CDR3 protein: CASSPRLTSGSFNEQFF; CDR3 DNA: TGTGCCAGCAGTCCTCGACTGACTAGCGGGTCTTTTAATGAGCAGTTCTTC
D gene: .; V gene: TRBV6-6; clone size: once; J gene: TRBJ1-2; CDR3 protein: CASTPAGEYGYTF; CDR3 DNA: TGTGCCAGCACACCTGCGGGCGAGTATGGCTACACCTTC
D gene: .; V gene: TRBV9; clone size: .; J gene: TRBJ2-6; CDR3 protein: CASTAGAHGANVLTF; CDR3 DNA: TGTGCCAGCACGGCAGGGGCGCACGGGGCCAACGTCCTGACTTTC
D gene: .; V gene: TRBV10-3; clone size: .; J gene: TRBJ1-4; CDR3 protein: CAISEGRKKLFF; CDR3 DNA: TGTGCCATCAGTGAGGGCCGTAAAAAACTGTTTTTT
D gene: TRBD1; V gene: TRBV19; clone size: .; J gene: TRBJ2-3; CDR3 protein: CASSSAGGTGYVDTQYF; CDR3 DNA: TGTGCCAGTAGTTCGGCGGGCGGGACAGGGTATGTGGATACGCAGTATTTT
D gene: .; V gene: TRBV10-2; clone size: .; J gene: TRBJ2-2; CDR3 protein: CATSDGQTFANTGELFF; CDR3 DNA: TGCGCCACCTCGGACGGACAAACCTTCGCGAACACCGGGGAGCTGTTTTTT
D gene: TRBD1; V gene: TRBV10-3; clone size: .; J gene: TRBJ2-7; CDR3 protein: CAISEMTGKGAYEQYF; CDR3 DNA: TGTGCCATCAGTGAGATGACAGGGAAGGGTGCCTACGAGCAGTACTTC
D gene: .; V gene: TRBV11-3; clone size: few; J gene: TRBJ2-7; CDR3 protein: CASSLDLRYEQYF; CDR3 DNA: TGTGCCAGCAGCTTAGATCTTCGCTACGAGCAGTACTTC
D gene: .; V gene: TRBV12-3/TRBV12-4; clone size: few; J gene: TRBJ2-3; CDR3 protein: CASSVEDTQYF; CDR3 DNA: TGTGCCAGCAGCGTAGAAGATACGCAGTATTTT
D gene: .; V gene: TRBV7-2; clone size: .; J gene: TRBJ2-5; CDR3 protein: CASSLPGFQETQYF; CDR3 DNA: TGTGCCAGCAGCTTACCAGGTTTCCAAGAGACCCAGTACTTC
D gene: .; V gene: TRBV11-3; clone size: .; J gene: TRBJ1-1; CDR3 protein: CASSLYESEEAFF; CDR3 DNA: TGTGCCAGCAGCTTATATGAATCAGAAGAAGCTTTCTTT
D gene: TRBD2; V gene: TRBV15; clone size: .; J gene: TRBJ2-7; CDR3 protein: CATKGGQLYEQYF; CDR3 DNA: TGTGCCACCAAGGGAGGGCAGCTCTACGAGCAGTACTTC